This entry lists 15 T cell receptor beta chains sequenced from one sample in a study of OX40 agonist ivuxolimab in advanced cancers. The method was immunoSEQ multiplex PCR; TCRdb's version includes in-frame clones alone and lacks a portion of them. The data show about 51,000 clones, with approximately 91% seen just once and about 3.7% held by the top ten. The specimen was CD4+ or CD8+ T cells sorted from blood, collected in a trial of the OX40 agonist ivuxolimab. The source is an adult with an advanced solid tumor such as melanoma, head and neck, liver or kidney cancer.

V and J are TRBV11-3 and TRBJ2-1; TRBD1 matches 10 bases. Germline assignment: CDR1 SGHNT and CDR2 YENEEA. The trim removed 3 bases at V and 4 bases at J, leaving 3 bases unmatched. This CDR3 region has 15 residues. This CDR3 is CASSLGQGYYNEQFF. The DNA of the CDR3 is TGTGCCAGCAGCTTGGGACAGGGGTATTACAATGAGCAGTTCTTC.

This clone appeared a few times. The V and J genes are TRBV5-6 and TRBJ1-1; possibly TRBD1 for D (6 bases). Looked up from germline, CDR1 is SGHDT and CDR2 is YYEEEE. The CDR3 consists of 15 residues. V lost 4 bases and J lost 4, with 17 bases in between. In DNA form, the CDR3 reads TGTGCCAGCAGCCTACTGGGCGGACAGAGCACTGAAGCTTTCTTT. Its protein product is CASSLLGGQSTEAFF. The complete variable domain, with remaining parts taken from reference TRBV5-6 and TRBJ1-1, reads DAGVTQSPTHLIKTRGQQVTLRCSPKSGHDTVSWYQQALGQGPQFIFQYYEEEERQRGNFPDRFSGHQFPNYSSELNVNALLLGDSALYLCASSLLGGQSTEAFFGQGTRLTVV.

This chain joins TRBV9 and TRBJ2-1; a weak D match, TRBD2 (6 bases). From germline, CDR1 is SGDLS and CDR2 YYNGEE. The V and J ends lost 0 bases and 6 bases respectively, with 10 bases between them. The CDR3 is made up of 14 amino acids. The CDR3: CASSVGAGSNEQFF. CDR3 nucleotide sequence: TGTGCCAGCAGCGTAGGAGCGGGTAGCAATGAGCAGTTCTTC.

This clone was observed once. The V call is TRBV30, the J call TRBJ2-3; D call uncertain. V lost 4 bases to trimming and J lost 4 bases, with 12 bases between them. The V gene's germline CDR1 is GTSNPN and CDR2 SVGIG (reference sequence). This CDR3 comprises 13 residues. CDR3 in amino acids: CAWTGSSSDTQYF. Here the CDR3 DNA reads TGTGCCTGGACAGGCAGTAGCTCAGATACGCAGTATTTT.

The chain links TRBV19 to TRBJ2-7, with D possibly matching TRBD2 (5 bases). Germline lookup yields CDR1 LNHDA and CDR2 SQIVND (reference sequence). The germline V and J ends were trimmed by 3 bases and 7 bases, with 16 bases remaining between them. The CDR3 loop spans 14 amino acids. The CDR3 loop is CASSIRGSIQEQYF. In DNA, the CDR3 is TGTGCCAGTAGTATTCGGGGTAGCATCCAAGAGCAGTACTTC.

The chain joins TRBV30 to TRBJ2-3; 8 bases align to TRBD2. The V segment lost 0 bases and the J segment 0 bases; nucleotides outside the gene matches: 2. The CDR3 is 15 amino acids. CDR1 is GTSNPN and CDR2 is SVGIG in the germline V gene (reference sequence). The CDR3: CAWSVTSGSTDTQYF. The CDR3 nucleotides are TGTGCCTGGAGTGTTACTAGCGGTAGCACAGATACGCAGTATTTT.

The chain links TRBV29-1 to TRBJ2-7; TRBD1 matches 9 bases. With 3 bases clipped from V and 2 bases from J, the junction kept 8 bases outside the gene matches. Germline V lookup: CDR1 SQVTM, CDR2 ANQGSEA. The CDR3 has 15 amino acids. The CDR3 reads CSVETLRTGAYEQYF. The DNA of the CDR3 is TGCAGCGTTGAGACTCTTAGGACAGGGGCCTACGAGCAGTACTTC.

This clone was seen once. The CDR3 DNA is TGTGCCAGCAGCTTAAGTATTGGGGTGCTAGCCAAAAACATTCAGTACTTC. Amino acids: CASSLSIGVLAKNIQYF. The chain joins TRBV11-2 to TRBJ2-4, with D unresolved. The CDR3 consists of 17 residues. In germline, CDR1 is SGHAT, CDR2 FQNNGV. V was cut by 2 bases and J by 0 bases, with 14 bases left in between.

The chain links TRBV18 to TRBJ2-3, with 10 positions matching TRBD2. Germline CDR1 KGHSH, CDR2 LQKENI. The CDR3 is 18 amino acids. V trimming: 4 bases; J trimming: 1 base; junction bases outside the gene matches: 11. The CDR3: CASSLTAGGPFGTDTQYF. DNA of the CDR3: TGTGCCAGCTCACTGACAGCGGGAGGGCCTTTTGGCACAGATACGCAGTATTTT. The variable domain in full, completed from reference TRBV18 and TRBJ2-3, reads NAGVMQNPRHLVRRRGQEARLRCSPMKGHSHVYWYRQLPEEGLKFMVYLQKENIIDESGMPKERFSAEFPKEGPSILRIQQVVRGDSAAYFCASSLTAGGPFGTDTQYFGPGTRLTVL.

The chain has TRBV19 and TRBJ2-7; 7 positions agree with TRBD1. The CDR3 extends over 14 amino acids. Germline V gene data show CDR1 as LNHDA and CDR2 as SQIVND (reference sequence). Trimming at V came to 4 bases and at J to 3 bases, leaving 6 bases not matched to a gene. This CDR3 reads CASSKTGANYEQYF. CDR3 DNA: TGTGCCAGTAGTAAAACAGGGGCGAACTACGAGCAGTACTTC.

CDR3: CVSRGGQDTQYF. The DNA of the CDR3 is TGCGTCTCGAGGGGCGGACAAGATACGCAGTATTTT. The V and J genes are TRBV10-1 and TRBJ2-3; D tentatively fits TRBD1 or TRBD2 (5 bases each). Germline V gene sequence: CDR1 WNHNN, CDR2 SYGVQD (reference sequence). The CDR3 sequence is 12 residues long.

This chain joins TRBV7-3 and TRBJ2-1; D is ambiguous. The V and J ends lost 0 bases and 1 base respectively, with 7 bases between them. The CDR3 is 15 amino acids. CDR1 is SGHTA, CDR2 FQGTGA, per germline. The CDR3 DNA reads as TGTGCCAGCAGCTTAACGCGGATATCCTACAATGAGCAGTTCTTC. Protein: CASSLTRISYNEQFF.

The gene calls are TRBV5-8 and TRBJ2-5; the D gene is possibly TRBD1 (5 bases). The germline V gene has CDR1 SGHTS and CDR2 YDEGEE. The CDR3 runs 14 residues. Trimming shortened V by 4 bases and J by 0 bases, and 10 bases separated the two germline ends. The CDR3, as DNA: TGTGCCAGCAGCACGTACAGGAACCAAGAGACCCAGTACTTC. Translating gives CASSTYRNQETQYF.

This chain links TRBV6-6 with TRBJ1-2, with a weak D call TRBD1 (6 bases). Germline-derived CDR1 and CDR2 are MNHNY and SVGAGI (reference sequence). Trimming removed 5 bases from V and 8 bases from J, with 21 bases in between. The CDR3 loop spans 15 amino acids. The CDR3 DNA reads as TGTGCCAGCAGTCAAAACCGGGACACTGGTCGGGGCTACACCTTC. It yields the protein CASSQNRDTGRGYTF.

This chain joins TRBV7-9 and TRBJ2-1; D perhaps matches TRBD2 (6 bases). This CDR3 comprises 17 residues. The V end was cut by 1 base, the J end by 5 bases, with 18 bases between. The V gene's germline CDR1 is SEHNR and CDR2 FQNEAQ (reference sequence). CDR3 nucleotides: TGTGCCAGCAGCTTAGTATTTCGGGGACTTGAGAACAATGAGCAGTTCTTC. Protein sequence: CASSLVFRGLENNEQFF.